The sample holds one count of the clone carrying this TCR beta chain. Recovered status applied to Cohort 3 donors who had two consecutive negative PCRs. It also applied to those with clearance or with symptom resolution. The sample comes from a study of blood T cell repertoires in COVID-19. Overall study: Collection of acute and convalescent COVID-19 samples took place in the United States, Italy and Spain. Sources were T cells, B-cell-depleted T cells, or PBMCs; the material itself was cDNA or gDNA.

The CDR3 sequence is 14 residues long. Germline trimming cut 7 bases from V and 3 bases from J; bases unmatched to any gene: 9. Germline V gene data show CDR1 as MNHEY and CDR2 as SVGAGI. The authors' processing: Amplified reference gene primers provided the basis for estimating nucleated cell counts. Assay used: immunoSEQ multiplex PCR; TCRdb lists only in-frame clones, some missing. The V and J calls and the clone size are those of that table, but D and trimming were determined from the DNA. This sample has roughly 160,000 clones, with over 70% found just once. The clonotype was recovered from a man over 45 who had recovered from COVID-19. The rearrangement joins TRBV6-5 to TRBJ2-7; 7 bases agree with TRBD1. Sequenced: PBMCs or T cells enriched from blood (not recorded which). The CDR3 is CASNTRQGIYEQYF. For the CDR3, the DNA is TGTGCCAGCAATACCCGACAGGGAATCTACGAGCAGTACTTC.